Below, one T cell receptor beta chain is given with its context. Its target is not known. These data belong to a study of beta chain features in type 1 diabetes. Germline CDR1 KGHSH, CDR2 LQKENI. The ends lost 3 bases at V and 5 bases at J; junction bases unmatched: 3. The CDR3 runs 15 residues. The entirety of the isolated RNA underwent reverse transcription, so expressed TCRB transcripts were sequenced. Only in-frame clones appear in the TCRdb table, and some are missing; sequencing was by immunoSEQ multiplex PCR. The sample includes around 350,000 clones, roughly 12% of them seen just once. Study-wide points: In type 1 diabetes patients, VDJ junctions had fewer insertions; deletions at these junctions were more frequent. TCRB repertoires of naive, central memory and Treg cells appeared more similar among patients than among healthy donors.

The TCR comes from a man aged 18 to 29 in good health. Specimen: naive CD4+ T cells from blood. The J gene is TRBJ2-7, the V gene TRBV18, with 14 bases lining up with TRBD2. The CDR3 DNA reads as TGTGCCAGCTCACCCAGACTAGCGGGAGGGGACGAGCAGTACTTC. Protein sequence: CASSPRLAGGDEQYF.